Many counts were recorded for the clone carrying this T cell receptor (beta chain). This record belongs to a study of human T cells and chemical hapten exposure. CDR1 SGHRS and CDR2 YFSETQ come from the germline V gene. V lost 4 bases to trimming and J lost 11 bases; unmatched junction nucleotides: 9. The CDR3 covers 14 residues. Using its own MiXCR run on the RACE reads, TCRdb lists one record per CDR3 protein. The data contain fewer than 85,000 distinct CDR3 sequences, around 9.3% of them singletons. Time point noted: healthy volunteer bleed at 6 weeks. It was unfractionated whole blood from which total RNA was extracted.

This chain links TRBV5-1 with TRBJ1-1, with TRBD1 matching over 12 bases. Material for sequencing was whole blood. The source is a female donor in good health. Some clones in this sample may be carry-over from other donors' samples. CDR3 nucleotide sequence: TGCGCCAGCAGCCCCGGGACAGGGGGCGCGGAGGCTTTCTTT. This gives the protein CASSPGTGGAEAFF.